This entry features one T cell receptor (beta chain) sequence. The CDR3 sequence is 11 residues long. The V gene's germline CDR1 is MNHEY and CDR2 SVGAGI. The data were obtained in a study of control samples from healthy donors and cancer patients. The data were produced by immunoSEQ multiplex PCR, yet TCRdb's version contains in-frame clones alone and is incomplete. The record lists fewer than 250,000 clones, of which the ten most abundant hold around 2%. The TCR was taken from a woman between 25 and 40 years old in good health. Sample: blood. The V call is TRBV6-5, the J call TRBJ2-7; D not resolved. The CDR3 sequence: CAAGPPYEQYF. CDR3 nucleotide sequence: TGTGCAGCTGGGCCACCTTACGAGCAGTACTTC.